This is a list of T cell receptor beta chains from one sample in a study of OX40 agonist ivuxolimab in advanced cancers. Assay: immunoSEQ multiplex PCR; the TCRdb copy retains only in-frame clones and omits some. The sample has some 65,000 clones, around 87% seen once. The sequenced sample was CD4+ or CD8+ T cells sorted from blood, obtained in a trial of the OX40 agonist ivuxolimab. These receptor sequences come from an adult with an advanced solid tumor such as melanoma, head and neck, liver or kidney cancer. CDR3s include the opening cysteine and the closing phenylalanine or tryptophan. The D gene is left open where the match is weak. Only part of the rows carry a size: once, few, many, or a class if the clone is expanded.

cdr3_nt: TGTGCCACCAGTAGCGGGAGGGCTAGCACAGATACGCAGTATTTT
cdr3_aa: CATSSGRASTDTQYF
j_call: TRBJ2-3
d_call: TRBD2
v_call: TRBV10-3
clone_size: NA

cdr3_nt: TGTGCCACCAGCAGAGATAAAGGGTTCCACGAGCAGTACTTC
cdr3_aa: CATSRDKGFHEQYF
j_call: TRBJ2-7
d_call: NA
v_call: TRBV15
clone_size: NA

cdr3_nt: TGTGCCAGCAGTCGAGCAACTAATGAAAAACTGTTTTTT
cdr3_aa: CASSRATNEKLFF
j_call: TRBJ1-4
d_call: NA
v_call: TRBV11-2
clone_size: NA

cdr3_nt: TGTGCCAGCAGCCCTCCGGCGTCAGGGTTTTCACCCCTCCACTTT
cdr3_aa: CASSPPASGFSPLHF
j_call: TRBJ1-6
d_call: NA
v_call: TRBV28
clone_size: NA

cdr3_nt: TGTGCCAGCAGCTTGGGCGCATCGGGTGCTAATACGCAGTATTTT
cdr3_aa: CASSLGASGANTQYF
j_call: TRBJ2-3
d_call: NA
v_call: TRBV28
clone_size: NA

cdr3_nt: TGTGCCACCTCCGGTTCATTTCGGGATGGCTACACCTTC
cdr3_aa: CATSGSFRDGYTF
j_call: TRBJ1-2
d_call: NA
v_call: TRBV28
clone_size: few

cdr3_nt: TGTGCCAGCAGCTTACGAACAGATCACGAAAAACTGTTTTTT
cdr3_aa: CASSLRTDHEKLFF
j_call: TRBJ1-4
d_call: NA
v_call: TRBV7-3
clone_size: NA

cdr3_nt: TGTGCCAGTAGTGACAGAACTAATAACTATGGCTACACCTTC
cdr3_aa: CASSDRTNNYGYTF
j_call: TRBJ1-2
d_call: NA
v_call: TRBV19
clone_size: NA

cdr3_nt: TGTGCCTGGAATTTACAGGGTAGTGGTGAAGCTTTCTTT
cdr3_aa: CAWNLQGSGEAFF
j_call: TRBJ1-1
d_call: NA
v_call: TRBV30
clone_size: NA

cdr3_nt: TGTGCCTCAGGGGGGAGGACTGAAGCTTTCTTT
cdr3_aa: CASGGRTEAFF
j_call: TRBJ1-1
d_call: TRBD1
v_call: TRBV30
clone_size: many

cdr3_nt: TGTGCCAGCAGCCGACCATCCTACGAGCAGTACTTC
cdr3_aa: CASSRPSYEQYF
j_call: TRBJ2-7
d_call: NA
v_call: TRBV28
clone_size: NA

cdr3_nt: TGTGCCAGTAGTACCCGACGGGCCCAGGGTGAGCAGTTCTTC
cdr3_aa: CASSTRRAQGEQFF
j_call: TRBJ2-1
d_call: NA
v_call: TRBV19
clone_size: NA

cdr3_nt: TGTGCCAGCAGTTATGAGAGGGGGCGGGGCAATGAGCAGTTCTTC
cdr3_aa: CASSYERGRGNEQFF
j_call: TRBJ2-1
d_call: NA
v_call: TRBV6-5
clone_size: NA

cdr3_nt: TGTGCCAGTAGTATGCGACCGGGTGCAATCTCTGGAAACACCATATATTTT
cdr3_aa: CASSMRPGAISGNTIYF
j_call: TRBJ1-3
d_call: NA
v_call: TRBV19
clone_size: NA

cdr3_nt: TGTGCCAGTTCATTCCGGGAAAACGAGCAGTACTTC
cdr3_aa: CASSFRENEQYF
j_call: TRBJ2-7
d_call: NA
v_call: TRBV9
clone_size: NA

cdr3_nt: TGCGCCAGCAGCCCGGGTACAGGGAGCTCCTATGGCTACACCTTC
cdr3_aa: CASSPGTGSSYGYTF
j_call: TRBJ1-2
d_call: NA
v_call: TRBV4-1
clone_size: NA

cdr3_nt: TGCGCCAGCAGCCCGTCGGCTAATGAAAAACTGTTTTTT
cdr3_aa: CASSPSANEKLFF
j_call: TRBJ1-4
d_call: NA
v_call: TRBV5-1
clone_size: NA

cdr3_nt: TGTGCCAGCAGCTTAGAACAGGGACAGCAAGCTTTCTTT
cdr3_aa: CASSLEQGQQAFF
j_call: TRBJ1-1
d_call: TRBD1
v_call: TRBV7-2
clone_size: NA

cdr3_nt: TGTGCCAGCAGTTCGGCCCCGGGGGACGGTCCCTACGAGCAGTACTTC
cdr3_aa: CASSSAPGDGPYEQYF
j_call: TRBJ2-7
d_call: NA
v_call: TRBV28
clone_size: NA

cdr3_nt: TGTGCCAGCAGCCCGCGGGGACAGGGAGACACCGGGGAGCTGTTTTTT
cdr3_aa: CASSPRGQGDTGELFF
j_call: TRBJ2-2
d_call: TRBD1
v_call: TRBV9
clone_size: NA

cdr3_nt: TGTGCCTGCGGAGGGCGCCCCCTAGGCTATGGCTACACCTTC
cdr3_aa: CACGGRPLGYGYTF
j_call: TRBJ1-2
d_call: NA
v_call: TRBV28
clone_size: NA

cdr3_nt: TGTGCTAGTGGGACCGGGACAGGGGAAGACGAGCAGTACTTC
cdr3_aa: CASGTGTGEDEQYF
j_call: TRBJ2-7
d_call: TRBD1
v_call: TRBV12-5
clone_size: NA

cdr3_nt: TGTGCCAGCAGACGACAGGGTGGGAACACTGAAGCTTTCTTT
cdr3_aa: CASRRQGGNTEAFF
j_call: TRBJ1-1
d_call: TRBD1
v_call: TRBV2
clone_size: NA

cdr3_nt: TGTGCCACCGCCCAGGGATTAGGTCAGCCCCAGCATTTT
cdr3_aa: CATAQGLGQPQHF
j_call: TRBJ1-5
d_call: NA
v_call: TRBV19
clone_size: few

cdr3_nt: TGTGCCTGGAGTATGTGGTCGCTAGGAAGTGAAGCTTTCTTT
cdr3_aa: CAWSMWSLGSEAFF
j_call: TRBJ1-1
d_call: NA
v_call: TRBV30
clone_size: NA